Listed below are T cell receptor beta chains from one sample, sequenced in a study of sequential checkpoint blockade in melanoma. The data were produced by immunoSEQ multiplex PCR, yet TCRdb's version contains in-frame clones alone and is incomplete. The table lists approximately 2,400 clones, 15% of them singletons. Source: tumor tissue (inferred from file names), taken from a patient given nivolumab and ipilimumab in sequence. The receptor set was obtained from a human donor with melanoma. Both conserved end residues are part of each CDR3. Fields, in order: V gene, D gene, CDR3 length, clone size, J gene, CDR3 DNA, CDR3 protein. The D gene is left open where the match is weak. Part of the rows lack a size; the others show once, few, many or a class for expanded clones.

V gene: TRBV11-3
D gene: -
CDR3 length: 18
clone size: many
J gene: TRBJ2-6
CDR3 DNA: TGTGCCAGCAGCTCCAACCCAGCGGGTTCCTCTGGGGCCAACGTCCTGACTTTC
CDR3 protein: CASSSNPAGSSGANVLTF

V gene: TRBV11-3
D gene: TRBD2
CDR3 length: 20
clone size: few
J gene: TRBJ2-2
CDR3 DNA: TGTGCCAGCAGCTTAGTTCGCGGGGCTAGCGGGAGAAAAGACACCGGGGAGCTGTTTTTT
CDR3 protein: CASSLVRGASGRKDTGELFF

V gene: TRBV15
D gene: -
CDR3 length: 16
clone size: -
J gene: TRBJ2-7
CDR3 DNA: TGTGCCACCAGCAGCTCACGGGACACGGGCTCCTACGAGCAGTACTTC
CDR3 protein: CATSSSRDTGSYEQYF

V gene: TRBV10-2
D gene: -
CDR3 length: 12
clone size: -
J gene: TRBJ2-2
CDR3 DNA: TGCGCCAGCAGCCAGGGGAACGGGGAGCTGTTTTTT
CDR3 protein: CASSQGNGELFF

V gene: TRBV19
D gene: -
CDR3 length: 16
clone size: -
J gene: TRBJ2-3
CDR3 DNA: TGTGCCAGTAGTATAGACCCCGACGGGGCCCGGCGGGGGCAGTATTTT
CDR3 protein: CASSIDPDGARRGQYF

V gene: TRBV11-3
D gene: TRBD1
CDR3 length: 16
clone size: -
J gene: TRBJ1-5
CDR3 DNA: TGTGCCAGCAGCTTATGGACAGGGCAAAGCAATCAGCCCCAGCATTTT
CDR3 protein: CASSLWTGQSNQPQHF

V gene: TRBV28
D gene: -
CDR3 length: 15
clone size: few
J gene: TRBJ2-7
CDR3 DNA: TGTGCCAGCAGTTTTGGAGGGACACCGTCCTACGAGCAGTACTTC
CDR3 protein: CASSFGGTPSYEQYF

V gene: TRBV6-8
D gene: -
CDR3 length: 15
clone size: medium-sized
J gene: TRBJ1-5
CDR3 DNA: TGTGCCAGCAGTTATAGATCCTTAGCGGGCCAGCCCCAGCATTTT
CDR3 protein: CASSYRSLAGQPQHF

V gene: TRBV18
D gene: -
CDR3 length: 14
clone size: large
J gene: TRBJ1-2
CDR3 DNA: TGTGCCAGCTCACCACTACAGGGACCATATGGCTACACCTTC
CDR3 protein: CASSPLQGPYGYTF

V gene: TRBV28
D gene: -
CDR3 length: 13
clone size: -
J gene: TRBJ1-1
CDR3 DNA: TGTGCCAGCAGGATGGCCCCAGCCACTGAAGCTTTCTTT
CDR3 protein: CASRMAPATEAFF

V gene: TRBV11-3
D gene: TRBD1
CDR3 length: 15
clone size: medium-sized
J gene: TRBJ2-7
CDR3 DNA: TGTGCTAGCAGCAAAGAGACAGGGGCCCCCTACGAGCAGTACTTC
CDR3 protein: CASSKETGAPYEQYF

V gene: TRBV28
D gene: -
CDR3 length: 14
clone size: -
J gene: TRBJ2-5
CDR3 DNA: TGTGCCAGCAGTGCCGGGACACGGTCCGCGGCCCAGTACTTC
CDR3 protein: CASSAGTRSAAQYF

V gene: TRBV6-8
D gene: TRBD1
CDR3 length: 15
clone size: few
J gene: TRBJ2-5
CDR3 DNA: TGTGCCAGCAGGGGGGACAGCGACTTCCAAGAGACCCAGTACTTC
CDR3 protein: CASRGDSDFQETQYF

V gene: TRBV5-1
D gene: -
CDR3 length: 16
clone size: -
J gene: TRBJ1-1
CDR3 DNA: TGCGCCAGCAGCTTGTCCCTGGGGGGGCTGAACACTGAAGCTTTCTTT
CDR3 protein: CASSLSLGGLNTEAFF

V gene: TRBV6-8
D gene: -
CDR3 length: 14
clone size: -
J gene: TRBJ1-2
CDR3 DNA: TGTGCCAGCAGTTACGGTCAGGAAGCGGAAGGCTACACCTTC
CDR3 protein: CASSYGQEAEGYTF

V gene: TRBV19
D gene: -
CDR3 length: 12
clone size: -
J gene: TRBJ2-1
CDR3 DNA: TGTGCCAGTAGCCCATCCTACAATGAGCAGTTCTTC
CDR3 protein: CASSPSYNEQFF

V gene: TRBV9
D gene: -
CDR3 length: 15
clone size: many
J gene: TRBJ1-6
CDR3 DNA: TGTGCCAGCAGCCCAGAACACATCGGTAATTCACCCCTCCACTTT
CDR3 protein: CASSPEHIGNSPLHF

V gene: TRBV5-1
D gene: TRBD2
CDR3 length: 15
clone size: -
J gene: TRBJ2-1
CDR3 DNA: TGCGCCAGCAGCTTTGGCGGGAGTCGATACAATGAGCAGTTCTTC
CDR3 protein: CASSFGGSRYNEQFF

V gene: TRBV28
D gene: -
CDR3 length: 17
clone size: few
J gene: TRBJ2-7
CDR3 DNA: TGTGCCAGCAGTTATATCCCCCGGGACACCTACTCCTACGAGCAGTACTTC
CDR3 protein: CASSYIPRDTYSYEQYF

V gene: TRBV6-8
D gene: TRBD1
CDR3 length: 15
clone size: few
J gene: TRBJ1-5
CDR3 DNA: TGTGCCAGCAGTGACAGGGATTCGGTCAATCAGCCCCAGCATTTT
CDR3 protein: CASSDRDSVNQPQHF

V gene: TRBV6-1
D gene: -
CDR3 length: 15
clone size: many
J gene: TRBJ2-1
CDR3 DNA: TGTGCCATCAGTGAAGATGTAGCGGTAGTAAATGAGCAGTTCTTC
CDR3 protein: CAISEDVAVVNEQFF

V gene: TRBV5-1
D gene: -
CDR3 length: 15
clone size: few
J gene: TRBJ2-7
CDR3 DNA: TGCGCCAGCAGCTTGGAACGGGTAACCTCCTACGAGCAGTACTTC
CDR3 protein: CASSLERVTSYEQYF

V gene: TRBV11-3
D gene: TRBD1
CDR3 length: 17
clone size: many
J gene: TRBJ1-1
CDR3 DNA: TGTGCCAGCAGCCGGAAGGGAGATGTTACAGGGGGCACTGAAGCTTTCTTT
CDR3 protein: CASSRKGDVTGGTEAFF